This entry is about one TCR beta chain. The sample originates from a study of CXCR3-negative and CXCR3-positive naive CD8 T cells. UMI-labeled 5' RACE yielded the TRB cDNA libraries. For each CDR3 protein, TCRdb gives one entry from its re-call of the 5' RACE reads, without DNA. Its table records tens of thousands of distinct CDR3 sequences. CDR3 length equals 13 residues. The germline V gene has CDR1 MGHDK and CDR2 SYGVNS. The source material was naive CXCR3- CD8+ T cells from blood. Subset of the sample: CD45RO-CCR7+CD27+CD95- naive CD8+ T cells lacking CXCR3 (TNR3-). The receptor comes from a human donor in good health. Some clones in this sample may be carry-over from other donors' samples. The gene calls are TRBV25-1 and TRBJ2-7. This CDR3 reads CASSEFQTGEQYF.